This record looks at one T cell receptor beta chain sequence and its context. There are a few counts of this clonotype. Its binding antigen is unknown. Base-call qualities are not available, and no considerably larger clone is one nucleotide away. Library preparation was by PCR. TCRdb shows the sequencer as Illumina HiSeq 2500. TCR libraries were prepared with molecular barcoding, using unique molecular identifiers to normalize TCRbeta repertoire quantification. The public reads were reprocessed in TCRdb via fastp at Q25 and MiXCR, keeping in-frame beta chains. Every entry covers one CDR3 protein and lists the most common genes and DNA from its rows. The sample table contains roughly 340,000 distinct CDR3 sequences; only one count was recorded for around 16% of them. About 41% of the sample rests with the top ten. The label giving this sample's treatment or condition can be read as: allogeneic hematopoietic cell transplantation with graft depleted of TCRalphabeta T cells and CD19 B cells. Transplant recipients were children who received TCRalphabeta/CD19-depleted allogeneic hematopoietic cell grafts.

The sample is drawn from a study of T-cell reconstitution after alpha-beta-depleted transplantation in children (TCRdb year 2016). About the full investigation: Using TCR repertoire profiling, the study followed T-cell immune reconstitution in a quantitative way in children after TCRalphabeta/CD19-depleted allogeneic hematopoietic cell transplantation.

Overall results and qualifications from the work: Apparently early alphabetaT-cell count recovery about two months after transplant reportedly relied on only several hundred rapidly expanded clones derived from non-depleted graft cells. In some patients, high TCRbeta diversity at day 60 was attributed to recipient T cells and intrathymic progenitors that had survived conditioning. The frequencies of hyperexpanded clones fell over the following months, and after one year, T-cell counts and TCRbeta diversity were mostly attributed to newly produced T cells.

The CDR3 has 13 amino acids, counting the end cysteine and phenylalanine. Kept here is only the CDR3 DNA, which spans 39 bases and is read in frame from base 1. Looking up the germline V gene (reference sequence) yields CDR1 LNHDA and CDR2 SQIVND. V is reduced by 7 bases and J by 4 bases, leaving a spacing of 11 bases between them. The receptor was derived from a male patient between 2 and 15 years old who had a stem cell transplant for acute lymphoblastic leukemia, so the T cells may come from the graft donor. The chain couples TRBV19 to TRBJ2-1, with the D gene too uncertain to name. The source material was PBMCs, mostly from graft donor cells, sampled 360 days after TCRalphabeta/CD19-depleted stem cell transplant. The nucleotide sequence reads TGTGCCAGTATGGCTAGTTGGTACAATGAGCAGTTCTTC. Its protein reads: CASMASWYNEQFF. Reference TRBV19 and TRBJ2-1 proteins supply the regions before and after the CDR3; the full variable domain is: DGGITQSPKYLFRKEGQNVTLSCEQNLNHDAMYWYRQDPGQGLRLIYYSQIVNDFQKGDIAEGYSVSREKKESFPLTVTSAQKNPTAFYLCASMASWYNEQFFGPGTRLTVL.